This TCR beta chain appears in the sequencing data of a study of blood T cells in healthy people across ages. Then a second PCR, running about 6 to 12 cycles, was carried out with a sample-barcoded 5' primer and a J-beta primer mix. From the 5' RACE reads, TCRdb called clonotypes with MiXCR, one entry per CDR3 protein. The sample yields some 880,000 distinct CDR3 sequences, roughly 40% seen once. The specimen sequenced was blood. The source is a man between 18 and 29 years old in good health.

CDR3 sequence: CASTSGGGSTDTQYF. The DNA of the CDR3 is TGCGCCAGCACCTCGGGGGGGGGCAGCACAGATACGCAGTATTTT. The V call is TRBV4-3, the J call TRBJ2-3; 8 positions match TRBD2. This CDR3 comprises 15 residues. J was trimmed by 0 bases and V by 7 bases; bases with no gene match: 6. Germline lookup yields CDR1 LGHNA and CDR2 YSLEER.